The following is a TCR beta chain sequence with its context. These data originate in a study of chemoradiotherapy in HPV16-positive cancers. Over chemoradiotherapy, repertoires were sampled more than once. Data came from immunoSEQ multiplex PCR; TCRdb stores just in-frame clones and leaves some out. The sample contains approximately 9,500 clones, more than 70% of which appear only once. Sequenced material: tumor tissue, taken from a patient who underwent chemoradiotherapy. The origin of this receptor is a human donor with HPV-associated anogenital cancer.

The CDR3 nucleotides read TGCGCCAGCAGCCAAGATGGATGGGGCTATGGCTACACCTTC. This sequence encodes CASSQDGWGYGYTF. This chain connects TRBV4-1 to TRBJ1-2; D gene uncertain. Trimming stripped 0 bases from V and 4 bases from J, with 9 bases between. The V gene's germline CDR1 is MGHRA and CDR2 YSYEKL. The CDR3 is made up of 14 amino acids.